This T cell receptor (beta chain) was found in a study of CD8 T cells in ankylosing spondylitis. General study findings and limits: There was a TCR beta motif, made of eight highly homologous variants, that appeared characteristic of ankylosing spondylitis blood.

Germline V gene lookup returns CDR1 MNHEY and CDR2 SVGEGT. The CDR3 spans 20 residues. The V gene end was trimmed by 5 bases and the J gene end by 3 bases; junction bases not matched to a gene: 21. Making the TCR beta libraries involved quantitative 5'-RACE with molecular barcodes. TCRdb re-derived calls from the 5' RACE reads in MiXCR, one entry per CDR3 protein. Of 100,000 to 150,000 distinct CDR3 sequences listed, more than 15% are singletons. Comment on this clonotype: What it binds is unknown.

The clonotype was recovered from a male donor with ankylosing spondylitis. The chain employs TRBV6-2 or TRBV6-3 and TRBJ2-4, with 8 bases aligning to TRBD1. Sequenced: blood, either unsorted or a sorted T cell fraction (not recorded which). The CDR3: CASSNQPGTGLFGSKNIQYF. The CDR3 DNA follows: TGTGCCAGCAGTAACCAGCCCGGGACAGGACTCTTTGGGAGCAAAAACATTCAGTACTTC.